The 21 T cell receptor beta chains listed next were all sequenced from one sample in a study of blood T cell repertoires in COVID-19. TCRdb's table, derived via immunoSEQ multiplex PCR, lists solely in-frame clones and lacks some. The profile covers a few hundred thousand clones, with about 90% appearing a single time and 1% to 1.5% taken by the ten largest. The material sequenced was PBMCs or T cells enriched from blood (not recorded which). The receptors derive from a young man who had recovered from COVID-19.

The sample holds one count of this clone. The genes are TRBV9 and TRBJ1-3; D unclear. Trimming removed 6 bases at V and 0 bases at J, with 10 bases between. CDR3 length: 14 residues. CDR1 SGDLS and CDR2 YYNGEE come from the germline V gene. For the CDR3, the DNA is TGTGCCAGCACTCCTGGCCTCTCTGGAAACACCATATATTTT. Protein: CASTPGLSGNTIYF.

This clone was observed a single time. The rearrangement links TRBV10-3 to TRBJ2-3; 12 bases fit TRBD1. The CDR3 covers 16 residues. The V gene's germline CDR1 is ENHRY and CDR2 SYGVKD. Trimming cost V 6 bases and J 3 bases; bases outside gene matches: 7. CDR3 loop: CAIRGGQGARTDTQYF. The CDR3 DNA follows: TGTGCCATCAGAGGGGGACAGGGGGCGCGTACAGATACGCAGTATTTT.

The rearrangement links TRBV5-1 to TRBJ2-1, with TRBD2 identical over 12 bases. This CDR3 has 16 amino acids. After removal of 2 bases from V and 4 bases from J, the junction contained 4 bases not matched to a gene. Germline CDR1 is SGHRS and CDR2 is YFSETQ. The CDR3 region has the DNA TGCGCCAGCAGCTTCCTAACTAGCGGGGGGTACAATGAGCAGTTCTTC. This encodes CASSFLTSGGYNEQFF. The full variable domain, rest sourced from reference TRBV5-1 and TRBJ2-1, is KAGVTQTPRYLIKTRGQQVTLSCSPISGHRSVSWYQQTPGQGLQFLFEYFSETQRNKGNFPGRFSGRQFSNSRSEMNVSTLELGDSALYLCASSFLTSGGYNEQFFGPGTRLTVL.

V is TRBV7-2 and J is TRBJ1-5; D not resolved. V lost 1 base, J lost 7 bases, and 8 bases lay in between. CDR3 length equals 13 residues. Germline V gene data show CDR1 as SGHTA and CDR2 as FQGNSA. The CDR3 DNA is TGTGCCAGCAGCTTAGGAGTTTGGCAGCCCCAGCATTTT. Its protein product is CASSLGVWQPQHF.

This clone was detected only once. This chain connects TRBV5-1 to TRBJ2-7; 7 positions agree with TRBD2. This CDR3 comprises 16 residues. V was pared by 4 bases and J by 0 bases, with 10 bases of the junction left unmatched. In germline, CDR1 is SGHRS, CDR2 YFSETQ. The CDR3 DNA reads as TGCGCCAGCAGCCCCGGGGGAGGGGAAAGCTCCTACGAGCAGTACTTC. Residues: CASSPGGGESSYEQYF.

In regard to this clone: One end of the junction varies from germline; a read error may be responsible. The V gene is TRBV6-1, the J gene TRBJ1-5; 7 bases agree with TRBD1. The CDR3 runs to 16 residues. The germline gives CDR1 MNHNS, CDR2 SASEGT. CDR3 amino acids: CASSKAQGDWGQPQHF. The DNA for the CDR3 is TGTGCCAGCAGTAAAGCCCAGGGGGACTGGGGTCAGCCCCAGCATTTT.

J is TRBJ1-2 and V is TRBV6-5; D uncertain. CDR1 and CDR2 (germline): MNHEY, SVGAGI. The CDR3 totals 13 residues. The ends were cut back, 6 bases at V and 4 bases at J, with 12 bases in the middle. Written as DNA, the CDR3 is TGTGCCAGCAGGGCCATGATCCCCTATGGCTACACCTTC. This codes for CASRAMIPYGYTF.

J is TRBJ2-1 and V is TRBV27; 8 positions agree with TRBD2. Germline loops: CDR1 MNHEY, CDR2 SMNVEV (reference sequence). After removal of 2 bases from V and 8 bases from J, the junction contained 5 bases not matched to a gene. The CDR3 covers 14 residues. In DNA, the CDR3 is TGTGCCAGCAGTTTAGGGACTAGTAGTCATGAGCAGTTCTTC. Translation gives CASSLGTSSHEQFF.

This clone appeared once. This rearrangement joins TRBV5-5 to TRBJ2-7; tentative D call: TRBD2 (5 bases). This CDR3 is built from 11 residues. V lost 7 bases and J 2 bases, leaving 7 bases between the germline ends. The germline CDR1 and CDR2 sequences are SGHKS and YYEKEE (reference sequence). CDR3 residues: CASSSPYEQYF. CDR3 nucleotide sequence: TGTGCCAGCTCTAGCCCCTACGAGCAGTACTTC.

As concerns this clone: The sample holds other DNA sequences that translate to the same CDR3. The V gene is TRBV19, the J gene TRBJ2-7; TRBD1 agrees at 7 bases. Looked up from germline, CDR1 is LNHDA and CDR2 is SQIVND (reference sequence). Trimming at V came to 1 base and at J to 2 bases, leaving 2 bases not matched to a gene. The CDR3 runs to 14 residues. As DNA, the CDR3 is TGTGCCAGTAGTATAGGAACAGGGGCCTACGAGCAGTACTTC. Translating it yields CASSIGTGAYEQYF.

The chain has TRBV6-5 and TRBJ1-2, with D possibly TRBD1 on 5 matching bases. Germline V gene data show CDR1 as MNHEY and CDR2 as SVGAGI. V lost 0 bases, J lost 4 bases, and 12 bases lay in between. The CDR3 contains 15 residues. The CDR3 DNA is TGTGCCAGCAGTTACTCGATACAGGCTCGCTATGGCTACACCTTC. Amino acid sequence: CASSYSIQARYGYTF.

The chain is built from TRBV29-1 and TRBJ1-3; D is uncertain. V was cut by 0 bases and J by 6 bases, with 12 bases left in between. The germline V gene has CDR1 SQVTM and CDR2 ANQGSEA. This CDR3 spans 14 amino acids. The chain's CDR3 is CSVEDLGVANTIYF. CDR3 nucleotides: TGCAGCGTTGAAGACCTGGGAGTTGCAAACACCATATATTTT.

The CDR3 protein is CASNPSGIPEAFF. The CDR3 DNA reads as TGTGCCAGCAACCCCTCAGGGATCCCCGAAGCTTTCTTT. The V gene is TRBV6-5, the J gene TRBJ1-1; TRBD1 might be the D (5 bases). Germline V lookup: CDR1 MNHEY, CDR2 SVGAGI. The germline V and J ends were trimmed by 7 bases and 8 bases, with 17 bases remaining between them. This CDR3 has 13 residues.

This clone has only one observation. The rearrangement joins TRBV7-2 to TRBJ2-1; D call uncertain. Trimming cost V 1 base and J 0 bases, with 13 bases left between them. In germline, CDR1 is SGHTA, CDR2 FQGNSA. The CDR3 totals 17 residues. The CDR3 DNA follows: TGTGCCAGCAGCTTAGTCGCGGTTAAGAGCTCCTACAATGAGCAGTTCTTC. The encoded protein is CASSLVAVKSSYNEQFF.

This chain connects TRBV29-1 to TRBJ1-1; 8 positions match TRBD1. Germline CDR1 reads SQVTM; CDR2 reads ANQGSEA. The V segment lost 2 bases and the J segment 1 base; nucleotides outside the gene matches: 6. CDR3 length: 15 residues. The CDR3: CSVEPGQGANTEAFF. The CDR3 DNA reads as TGCAGCGTTGAACCGGGGCAGGGGGCGAACACTGAAGCTTTCTTT.

The genes are TRBV19 and TRBJ2-7; TRBD1 matches at 8 bases. Germline V gives CDR1 LNHDA, CDR2 SQIVND (reference sequence). The CDR3 has 14 amino acids. Germline trimming cut 5 bases from V and 3 bases from J; bases unmatched to any gene: 6. The CDR3 nucleotides read TGTGCCAGTAGTCCCCGGACAGGGCACTACGAGCAGTACTTC. Its translation is CASSPRTGHYEQYF.

The chain is built from TRBV18 and TRBJ2-3; the match to TRBD2 covers 9 bases. The V gene end was trimmed by 5 bases and the J gene end by 2 bases; junction bases not matched to a gene: 8. Germline V gives CDR1 KGHSH, CDR2 LQKENI. The CDR3 runs to 16 residues. CDR3 nucleotide sequence: TGTGCCAGCTCAAATACCTTAGCGGGGGACACAGATACGCAGTATTTT. This sequence encodes CASSNTLAGDTDTQYF.

This clone was seen once. This rearrangement joins TRBV12-3 or TRBV12-4 to TRBJ2-2; D is possibly TRBD1 (5 bases). The CDR3 is made up of 13 amino acids. The ends were cut back, 4 bases at V and 6 bases at J, with 9 bases in the middle. The CDR3 nucleotides read TGTGCCAGCAGTTCCACAGGCCCCGGGGAGCTGTTTTTT. Its translation: CASSSTGPGELFF.

The J gene is TRBJ1-2, the V gene TRBV2, with D perhaps TRBD1 (5 bases). The length of the CDR3 is 12 residues. The V end was cut by 9 bases, the J end by 2 bases, with 10 bases between. CDR1 is SNHLY, CDR2 FYNNEI, per germline. As DNA, the CDR3 is TGTGCCAGAGGGGTGTCCAACTATGGCTACACCTTC. Translating gives CARGVSNYGYTF.

This clone was counted a few times. The V and J genes are TRBV4-3 and TRBJ1-1; TRBD1 is a possible D gene (6 bases). Trimming shortened V by 3 bases and J by 1 base, and 15 bases separated the two germline ends. The CDR3 covers 16 residues. From germline, CDR1 is LGHNA and CDR2 YSLEER. Here the CDR3 reads CASSQGAVGQNTEAFF. CDR3 nucleotides: TGCGCCAGCAGCCAGGGGGCAGTTGGACAGAACACTGAAGCTTTCTTT.

The gene calls are TRBV10-2 and TRBJ2-7; 9 bases are a match to TRBD1. This CDR3 contains 12 residues. Germline-derived CDR1 and CDR2 are WSHSY and SAAADI. Unmatched junction bases numbered 3, after V lost 6 bases and J lost 6 bases. CDR3 nucleotides: TGCGCCAGCAGACAGGGGGCCGGCGAGCAGTACTTC. Translating it yields CASRQGAGEQYF.